Following are 26 T cell receptor beta chains from one sample sequenced in a study of blood T cell repertoires in COVID-19. Here immunoSEQ multiplex PCR was the method, and the copy in TCRdb shows in-frame clones only, minus some. The sample records about 87,000 clones, 70% to 85% being singletons. The sample consisted of peripheral blood. The receptors shown here come from a woman at least 80 years old with COVID-19, enrolled during active disease.

CDR3 region: CASSRWEEQFF. As DNA, the CDR3 is TGTGCCAGCAGCCGCTGGGAGGAGCAGTTCTTC. The chain employs TRBV7-2 and TRBJ2-1, with TRBD2 as a possible D gene (5 bases). Trimming removed 5 bases from V and 10 bases from J, with 9 bases in between. CDR1 and CDR2 from the germline V gene are SGHTA and FQGNSA. CDR3 size: 11 residues.

The chain employs TRBV12-3 or TRBV12-4 and TRBJ2-7; the D gene is possibly TRBD2 (5 bases). This CDR3 has 11 amino acids. V lost 6 bases and J lost 7, with 10 bases in between. In DNA, the CDR3 is TGTGCCAGCAGGCTGAGAGGGGAGCAGTACTTC. This translates into CASRLRGEQYF.

The chain employs TRBV9 and TRBJ1-6, with TRBD1 matching over 7 bases. V gave up 0 bases and J gave up 0 bases; unmatched junction bases: 3. CDR1 is SGDLS, CDR2 YYNGEE, per germline. CDR3 length: 17 residues. The CDR3 DNA is TGTGCCAGCAGCGTAGGGCCAGGGGGCTCCTATAATTCACCCCTCCACTTT. It translates to CASSVGPGGSYNSPLHF.

V is TRBV5-1 and J is TRBJ2-7; 7 nucleotides align to TRBD2. Germline CDR1 and CDR2: SGHRS and YFSETQ. With V trimmed by 4 bases and J by 2 bases, 6 bases remained unmatched. There are 14 residues in the CDR3. CDR3 in DNA: TGCGCCAGCAGCCCCAGCGGGGATCCCTACGAGCAGTACTTC. Its translation: CASSPSGDPYEQYF.

The chain carries TRBV4-1 and TRBJ1-1; TRBD1 is a possible D gene (5 bases). V lost 7 bases to trimming and J lost 1 base, with 19 bases between them. Germline values: CDR1 MGHRA, CDR2 YSYEKL. The CDR3 consists of 16 residues. In DNA, the CDR3 is TGCGCCAGCAACCCCACCCGGGGGTTGGGGAACACTGAAGCTTTCTTT. Its translation is CASNPTRGLGNTEAFF.

The chain couples TRBV27 to TRBJ2-7, with D perhaps TRBD2 (6 bases). The V end lost 9 bases, the J end lost 3 bases, and 18 bases lay between the germline ends. This CDR3 has 14 residues. Germline lookup yields CDR1 MNHEY and CDR2 SMNVEV (reference sequence). In nucleotides, the CDR3 is TGTGCCAGTCAAAACCGGGGGTTCGTCTACGAGCAGTACTTC. Amino acid sequence: CASQNRGFVYEQYF.

CDR3 nucleotide sequence: TGTGCCAGCAAATTCGGGAACGGGGAGACCCAGTACTTC. Amino acid sequence: CASKFGNGETQYF. J is TRBJ2-5 and V is TRBV6-5, with a tentative D call TRBD2 (5 bases). The length of the CDR3 is 13 residues. Germline V gene sequence: CDR1 MNHEY, CDR2 SVGAGI. With 7 bases removed from V and 5 bases from J, the gap between germline ends came to 14 bases.

This sequence joins TRBV27 and TRBJ2-7; 10 nucleotides line up with TRBD1. With V trimmed by 6 bases and J by 6 bases, 8 bases remained unmatched. Germline-derived CDR1 and CDR2 are MNHEY and SMNVEV (reference sequence). This CDR3 has 14 amino acids. The CDR3 DNA reads as TGTGCCAGCAGCCGATGGGACAGGGGAAGCGAGCAGTACTTC. It yields the protein CASSRWDRGSEQYF.

In nucleotides, the CDR3 is TGTGCCAGCAGCCAGGACAGAAGCAATCAGCCCCAGCATTTT. Protein: CASSQDRSNQPQHF. The chain recombines TRBV28 with TRBJ1-5; D perhaps matches TRBD1 (6 bases). CDR1 is MDHEN and CDR2 is SYDVKM in the germline V gene. Trimming pared 6 bases from V and 1 base from J, leaving 10 bases between. The CDR3 length is 14 residues.

V gene TRBV19 combines with J gene TRBJ2-1; 10 positions match TRBD2. Per germline, CDR1 LNHDA and CDR2 SQIVND (reference sequence). V lost 3 bases, J lost 9 bases, and 8 bases stayed unmatched. The CDR3 loop spans 15 amino acids. CDR3 protein: CASSIRASGSGEQFF. The CDR3 DNA sequence: TGTGCCAGTAGTATTCGGGCTAGCGGGAGTGGTGAGCAGTTCTTC.

The V and J genes are TRBV3-1 (or the pseudogene TRBV3-2) and TRBJ2-3, with TRBD1 matching over 8 bases. The V gene's germline CDR1 is LGHDT and CDR2 YNNKEL (reference sequence). V shed 4 bases, J shed 3 bases, and the junction held 12 bases outside the gene matches. This CDR3 has 17 amino acids. The CDR3: CASSPIFDRGRTDTQYF. The CDR3, as DNA: TGTGCCAGCAGCCCGATATTTGACAGGGGTCGTACAGATACGCAGTATTTT.

The count of this clone is one. V is TRBV18 and J is TRBJ1-1; perhaps TRBD1 as D (6 bases). With 6 bases removed from V and 4 bases from J, the gap between germline ends came to 15 bases. Germline lookup yields CDR1 KGHSH and CDR2 LQKENI. The CDR3 runs 14 residues. The CDR3 nucleotides read TGTGCCAGCTCCCTCGGGCAGGGGTCCACTGAAGCTTTCTTT. Its translation: CASSLGQGSTEAFF.

The CDR3 protein is CASSLALADEQFF. DNA for the CDR3: TGCGCCAGCAGCTTGGCACTAGCTGATGAGCAGTTCTTC. The gene calls are TRBV5-1 and TRBJ2-1, with D perhaps TRBD2 (6 bases). The CDR3 is made up of 13 amino acids. Germline CDR1 reads SGHRS; CDR2 reads YFSETQ. The germline V and J ends were trimmed by 0 bases and 8 bases, with 9 bases remaining between them.

The chain is built from TRBV19 and TRBJ1-1, with 9 bases identical to TRBD1. Germline CDR1 is LNHDA and CDR2 is SQIVND (reference sequence). The CDR3 is made up of 14 amino acids. Trimming cost V 3 bases and J 1 base; bases outside gene matches: 0. The chain's CDR3 is CASSMDRGNTEAFF. CDR3 nucleotides: TGTGCCAGTAGTATGGACAGGGGGAACACTGAAGCTTTCTTT.

CDR3: CASRIEAGETQYF. CDR3 DNA: TGTGCCAGCAGAATAGAGGCGGGAGAGACCCAGTACTTC. The chain recombines TRBV7-2 with TRBJ2-5; D is possibly TRBD2 (5 bases). Trimming removed 6 bases from V and 4 bases from J, with 12 bases in between. Looked up from germline, CDR1 is SGHTA and CDR2 is FQGNSA. This CDR3 region has 13 residues.

The CDR3 region is CAWSGARGANEKLFF. As DNA, the CDR3 is TGTGCCTGGAGTGGGGCCAGGGGGGCTAATGAAAAACTGTTTTTT. The V and J genes are TRBV30 and TRBJ1-4; 7 positions agree with TRBD1. The germline CDR1 and CDR2 sequences are GTSNPN and SVGIG (reference sequence). Losses at the gene ends were 1 base for V and 3 bases for J; bases not matched to a gene: 5. The CDR3 has 15 residues.

V gene TRBV12-3 or TRBV12-4 combines with J gene TRBJ1-6; D is possibly TRBD1 (5 bases). V gave up 2 bases and J gave up 10 bases, with 9 bases separating them. This CDR3 is built from 13 residues. CDR3 loop: CASSLSGGSPLHF. CDR3 DNA sequence: TGTGCCAGCAGTTTATCGGGGGGATCACCCCTCCACTTT.

This chain joins TRBV6-5 and TRBJ2-3; 7 bases agree with TRBD2. The CDR3 spans 13 residues. Germline-derived CDR1 and CDR2 are MNHEY and SVGAGI. The trim removed 8 bases at V and 1 base at J, leaving 3 bases unmatched. The CDR3 here is CASLAGGTDTQYF. The DNA of the CDR3 is TGTGCCAGCTTGGCGGGGGGCACAGATACGCAGTATTTT.

The V call is TRBV5-1, the J call TRBJ2-1; a possible D gene is TRBD2 (6 bases). V lost 0 bases and J 6 bases, leaving 13 bases between the germline ends. The CDR3 has 15 amino acids. The germline CDR1 and CDR2 sequences are SGHRS and YFSETQ. The CDR3 sequence is CASSLVGSGLNEQFF. CDR3 nucleotides: TGCGCCAGCAGCTTGGTAGGTAGCGGCCTCAATGAGCAGTTCTTC.

The rearrangement joins TRBV19 to TRBJ2-3; D may be TRBD2 (6 bases). V lost 3 bases to trimming and J lost 5 bases, with 18 bases between them. Germline-derived CDR1 and CDR2 are LNHDA and SQIVND (reference sequence). The CDR3 contains 16 residues. The CDR3 spells CASSISEREAIDTQYF. The CDR3 DNA follows: TGTGCCAGTAGTATCAGCGAGAGGGAGGCCATAGATACGCAGTATTTT.

The chain is built from TRBV6-5 and TRBJ1-5; D may be TRBD1 (5 bases). Germline lookup yields CDR1 MNHEY and CDR2 SVGAGI. The CDR3 contains 13 residues. The V gene lost 6 bases and the J gene lost 4 bases, with 10 bases spanning the gap. The CDR3 DNA sequence: TGTGCCAGCAGACAGGATACGAATCAGCCCCAGCATTTT. Translation: CASRQDTNQPQHF.

The V call is TRBV7-6, the J call TRBJ1-2; TRBD1 matches 7 bases. J gave up 0 bases and V 5 bases, and 12 bases lay outside the gene matches. This CDR3 contains 17 residues. Germline V gene sequence: CDR1 SGHVS, CDR2 FNYEAQ. The CDR3 DNA reads as TGTGCCAGCAGCCGGAGGGACAGCCTCATAGCTAACTATGGCTACACCTTC. Its protein is CASSRRDSLIANYGYTF. The variable domain in full, with the rest retrieved from reference TRBV7-6 and TRBJ1-2, is GAGVSQSPRYKVTKRGQDVALRCDPISGHVSLYWYRQALGQGPEFLTYFNYEAQQDKSGLPNDRFSAERPEGSISTLTIQRTEQRDSAMYRCASSRRDSLIANYGYTFGSGTRLTVV.

This clone was detected once. This rearrangement joins TRBV5-1 to TRBJ1-6; TRBD1 matches at 7 bases. CDR1 and CDR2 from the germline V gene are SGHRS and YFSETQ. This CDR3 comprises 16 residues. J lost 0 bases, V lost 4 bases, and 4 bases had no gene match. DNA for the CDR3: TGCGCCAGCAGCCTACAGGGGAGCTCCTATAATTCACCCCTCCACTTT. Protein product: CASSLQGSSYNSPLHF.

A remark on this clone: This specimen includes other DNA sequences encoding the same CDR3. This sequence joins TRBV27 and TRBJ1-2, with a weak D call TRBD1 (6 bases). Germline V gene sequence: CDR1 MNHEY, CDR2 SMNVEV (reference sequence). Deletions cut 6 bases from V and 4 bases from J, with 12 bases between. The CDR3 runs 13 residues. The DNA of the CDR3 is TGTGCCAGCAGGGTGACAGGCTCCTATGGCTACACCTTC. Residues: CASRVTGSYGYTF.

The chain combines TRBV11-3 with TRBJ2-1; D gene ambiguous. V was clipped by 0 bases and J by 9 bases, with 9 bases between them. This CDR3 is built from 13 residues. Germline loops: CDR1 SGHNT, CDR2 YENEEA. This chain's CDR3 is CASSLDLTGEQFF. CDR3 DNA sequence: TGTGCCAGCAGCTTAGACCTCACTGGTGAGCAGTTCTTC.

This chain joins TRBV9 and TRBJ2-5, with 7 bases identical to TRBD2. The junction had 11 bases not matched to a gene; V was cut back by 4 bases and J by 2 bases. This CDR3 is 16 amino acids long. The germline V gene encodes CDR1 SGDLS and CDR2 YYNGEE. The CDR3 region has the DNA TGTGCCAGCAGCCCAACTGGGGCTAGCGGACAAGAGACCCAGTACTTC. This translates into CASSPTGASGQETQYF.